Judged by frequency, the clone carrying this T cell receptor (beta chain) is medium-sized. Its specificity is not known. The sample comes from a study of CXCR3-negative and CXCR3-positive naive CD8 T cells. 5' RACE with UMI labels generated the TRB cDNA libraries. TCRdb re-analyzed the 5' RACE reads; it lists each CDR3 protein once, without DNA. This sample's table reports approximately 52,000 distinct CDR3 sequences. Germline CDR1 and CDR2: LGHDT and YNNKEL (reference sequence). This CDR3 spans 14 amino acids. Study-wide points: In naive cells, CXCR3-negative and CXCR3-positive subsets had similar TRBV-TRBJ usage; memory cells differed.

The rearrangement links TRBV3-1 to TRBJ2-7; with no DNA, the TCRdb D assignment of TRBD1 cannot be verified. The sample taken for sequencing was memory CD8+ T cells from blood. The receptor was derived from a human donor in good health. Some clones in this sample may be carry-over from other donors' samples. CDR3: CASSHLDRAYEQYF.